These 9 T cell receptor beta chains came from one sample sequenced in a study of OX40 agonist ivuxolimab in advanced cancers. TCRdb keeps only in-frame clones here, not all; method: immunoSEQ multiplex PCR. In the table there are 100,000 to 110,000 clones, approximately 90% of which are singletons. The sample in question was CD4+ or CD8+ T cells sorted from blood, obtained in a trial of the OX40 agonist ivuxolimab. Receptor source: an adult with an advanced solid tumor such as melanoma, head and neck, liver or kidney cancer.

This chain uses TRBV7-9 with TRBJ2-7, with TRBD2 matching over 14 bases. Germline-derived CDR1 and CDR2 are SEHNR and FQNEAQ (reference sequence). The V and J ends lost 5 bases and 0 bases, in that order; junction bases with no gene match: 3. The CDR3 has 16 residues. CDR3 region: CASSRGLAGDSYEQYF. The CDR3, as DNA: TGTGCCAGCAGCCGGGGACTAGCGGGAGACTCCTACGAGCAGTACTTC. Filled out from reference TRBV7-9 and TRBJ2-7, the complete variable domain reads DTGVSQNPRHKITKRGQNVTFRCDPISEHNRLYWYRQTLGQGPEFLTYFQNEAQLEKSRLLSDRFSAERPKGSFSTLEIQRTEQGDSAMYLCASSRGLAGDSYEQYFGPGTRLTVT.

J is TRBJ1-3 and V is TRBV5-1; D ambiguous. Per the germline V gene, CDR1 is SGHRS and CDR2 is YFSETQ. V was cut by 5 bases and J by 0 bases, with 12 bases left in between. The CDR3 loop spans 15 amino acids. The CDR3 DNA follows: TGCGCCAGCAGGATCAGCTGGATCTCTGGAAACACCATATATTTT. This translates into CASRISWISGNTIYF.

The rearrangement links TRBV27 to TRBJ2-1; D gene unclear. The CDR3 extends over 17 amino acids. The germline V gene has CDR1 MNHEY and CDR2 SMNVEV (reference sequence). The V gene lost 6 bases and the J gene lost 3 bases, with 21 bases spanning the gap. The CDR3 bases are TGTGCCAGCAGGCCCCAACCCGGTGCAGCACGCTACAATGAGCAGTTCTTC. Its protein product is CASRPQPGAARYNEQFF.

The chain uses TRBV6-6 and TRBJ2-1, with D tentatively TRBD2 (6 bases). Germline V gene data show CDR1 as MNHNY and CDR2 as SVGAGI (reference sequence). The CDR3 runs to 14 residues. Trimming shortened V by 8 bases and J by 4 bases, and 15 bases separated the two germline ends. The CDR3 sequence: CASGKGLSYNEQFF. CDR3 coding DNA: TGTGCCAGCGGAAAGGGACTCTCTTACAATGAGCAGTTCTTC.

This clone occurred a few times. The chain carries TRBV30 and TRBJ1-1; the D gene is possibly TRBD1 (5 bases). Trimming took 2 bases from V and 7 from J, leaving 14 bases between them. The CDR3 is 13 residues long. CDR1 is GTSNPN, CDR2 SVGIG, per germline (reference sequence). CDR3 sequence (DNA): TGTGCCTGGAGTTTTAGACGGGGGGGTGAAGCTTTCTTT. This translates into CAWSFRRGGEAFF.

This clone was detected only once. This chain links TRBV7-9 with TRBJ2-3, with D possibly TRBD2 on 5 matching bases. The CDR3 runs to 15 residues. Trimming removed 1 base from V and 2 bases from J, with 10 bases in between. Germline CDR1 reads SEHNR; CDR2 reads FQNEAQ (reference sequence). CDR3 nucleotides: TGTGCCAGCAGCTTAGTTGCCGGACTCACAGATACGCAGTATTTT. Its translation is CASSLVAGLTDTQYF.

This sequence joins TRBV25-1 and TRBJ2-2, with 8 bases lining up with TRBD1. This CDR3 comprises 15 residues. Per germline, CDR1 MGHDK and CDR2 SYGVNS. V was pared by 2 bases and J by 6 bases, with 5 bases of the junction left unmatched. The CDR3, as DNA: TGTGCCAGCAGTGAACCGGCACAGGGGGCCGGGGAGCTGTTTTTT. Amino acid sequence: CASSEPAQGAGELFF.

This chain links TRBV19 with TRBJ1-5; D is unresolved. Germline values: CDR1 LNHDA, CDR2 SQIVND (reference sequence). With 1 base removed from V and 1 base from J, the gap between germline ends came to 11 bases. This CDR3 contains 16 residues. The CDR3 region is CASSIVGGSSNQPQHF. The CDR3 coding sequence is TGTGCCAGTAGTATAGTAGGAGGGAGCAGCAATCAGCCCCAGCATTTT. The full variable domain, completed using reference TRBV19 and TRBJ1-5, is DGGITQSPKYLFRKEGQNVTLSCEQNLNHDAMYWYRQDPGQGLRLIYYSQIVNDFQKGDIAEGYSVSREKKESFPLTVTSAQKNPTAFYLCASSIVGGSSNQPQHFGDGTRLSIL.

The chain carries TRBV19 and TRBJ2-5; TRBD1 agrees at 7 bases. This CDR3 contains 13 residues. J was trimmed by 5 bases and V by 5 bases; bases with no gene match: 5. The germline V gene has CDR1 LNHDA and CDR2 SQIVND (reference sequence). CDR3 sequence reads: CASSPRQGETQYF. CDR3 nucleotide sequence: TGTGCCAGTAGTCCCAGACAGGGTGAGACCCAGTACTTC.